These 24 T cell receptor beta chains share one sample of origin, sequenced in a study of early T cells in non-severe SARS-CoV-2 infection. TCRdb ran MiXCR on the 5' RACE reads and lists one entry per CDR3 protein. The data hold 95,000 to 100,000 distinct CDR3 sequences, with about 12% observed a single time. Sequencing was performed on whole blood. Source of these receptors: an adult who was a healthcare worker with PCR-confirmed SARS-CoV-2 infection or an uninfected control (not recorded which).

In DNA, the CDR3 is TGTGCCAGTGGCGGTAAAGGGGGCGACTATGGCTACACCTTC. Translating gives CASGGKGGDYGYTF. This sequence joins TRBV19 and TRBJ1-2, with 7 bases identical to TRBD1. V shed 8 bases and J 3 bases; nucleotides not matched to a gene: 9. The germline V gene has CDR1 LNHDA and CDR2 SQIVND (reference sequence). CDR3 length: 14 amino acids.

This clonotype occurred a few times. The chain employs TRBV20-1 and TRBJ1-4; 9 positions agree with TRBD1. The V segment lost 1 base and the J segment 10 bases; nucleotides outside the gene matches: 1. CDR1 and CDR2 from the germline V gene are DFQATT and SNEGSKA (reference sequence). The CDR3 is 12 residues long. This CDR3 is CSARGTGVKLFF. The CDR3 DNA reads as TGCAGTGCTAGAGGGACAGGGGTAAAACTGTTTTTT.

The chain carries TRBV7-6 and TRBJ2-7, with D uncertain. V lost 0 bases, J lost 6 bases, and 9 bases lay in between. The germline V gene encodes CDR1 SGHVS and CDR2 FNYEAQ. This CDR3 contains 13 residues. Here the CDR3 DNA reads TGTGCCAGCAGCTTAGCGGCCGGGTCCGAGCAGTACTTC. This sequence encodes CASSLAAGSEQYF. The variable domain in full, with the rest retrieved from reference TRBV7-6 and TRBJ2-7, is GAGVSQSPRYKVTKRGQDVALRCDPISGHVSLYWYRQALGQGPEFLTYFNYEAQQDKSGLPNDRFSAERPEGSISTLTIQRTEQRDSAMYRCASSLAAGSEQYFGPGTRLTVT.

This clonotype was counted between two and nine times. This rearrangement joins TRBV6-2 or TRBV6-3 to TRBJ2-7; D remains ambiguous. Germline-derived CDR1 and CDR2 are MNHEY and SVGEGT. Trimming pared 7 bases from V and 0 bases from J, leaving 16 bases between. This CDR3 is 15 amino acids long. The CDR3 is CASTTWARSSYEQYF. DNA for the CDR3: TGTGCCAGCACCACCTGGGCCAGGAGCTCCTACGAGCAGTACTTC.

This clonotype was counted only a few times. The chain employs TRBV7-9 and TRBJ1-1; maybe TRBD1 (5 bases). V lost 1 base and J 8 bases, leaving 11 bases between the germline ends. The CDR3 has 13 residues. Germline V gene sequence: CDR1 SEHNR, CDR2 FQNEAQ (reference sequence). The CDR3 protein is CASSLVNRGEAFF. The CDR3 DNA reads as TGTGCCAGCAGCTTAGTTAACCGGGGCGAAGCTTTCTTT.

The table lists this clonotype with many counts. The chain is built from TRBV7-8 and TRBJ1-4; D is unresolved. V lost 5 bases and J lost 8, with 15 bases in between. CDR1 is SGHVS and CDR2 is FQNEAQ in the germline V gene. The CDR3 has 14 amino acids. The CDR3 is CASSRRGFLEKLFF. For the CDR3, the DNA is TGTGCCAGCAGCCGACGGGGATTTCTCGAAAAACTGTTTTTT.

The rearrangement links TRBV9 to TRBJ2-7; possibly TRBD2 for D (7 bases). CDR3 length: 15 residues. The ends were cut back, 0 bases at V and 2 bases at J, with 12 bases in the middle. The V gene's germline CDR1 is SGDLS and CDR2 YYNGEE. This CDR3 reads CASSVDPGGTYEQYF. The CDR3 DNA reads TGTGCCAGCAGCGTAGATCCGGGGGGCACCTACGAGCAGTACTTC.

This clonotype turned up a few times. The gene calls are TRBV12-3 or TRBV12-4 and TRBJ2-3; unclear D gene. CDR3 length: 12 amino acids. The V gene lost 5 bases and the J gene lost 3 bases, with 6 bases spanning the gap. CDR3 protein: CASSAETDTQYF. The DNA of the CDR3 is TGTGCCAGCAGTGCCGAGACAGATACGCAGTATTTT.

This clonotype was counted ten times or more. The chain links TRBV11-1 to TRBJ2-1; perhaps D is TRBD1 or TRBD2 (5 bases each). Germline V gene sequence: CDR1 SGHAT, CDR2 FQDESV (reference sequence). The CDR3 runs 14 residues. The germline V and J ends were trimmed by 4 bases and 6 bases, with 13 bases remaining between them. CDR3 bases: TGTGCCAGCAGCTCTGCTAGGGGACGCAATGAGCAGTTCTTC. Protein product: CASSSARGRNEQFF.

This clonotype was detected ten times or more. The genes are TRBV5-1 and TRBJ1-1, with D possibly being TRBD1 (5 bases). V lost 0 bases, J lost 4 bases, and 7 bases lay in between. CDR3 length: 13 amino acids. Germline V lookup: CDR1 SGHRS, CDR2 YFSETQ. The CDR3 sequence is CASSLDGGTEAFF. CDR3 sequence (DNA): TGCGCCAGCAGCTTGGATGGGGGCACTGAAGCTTTCTTT.

The CDR3 reads CASSAFVGTQYF. The CDR3 coding sequence is TGTGCCAGCAGTGCCTTCGTAGGTACGCAGTATTTT. This rearrangement joins TRBV28 to TRBJ2-3; D unresolved. Trimming stripped 5 bases from V and 8 bases from J, with 11 bases between. Germline CDR1 is MDHEN and CDR2 is SYDVKM. CDR3 length: 12 residues.

The J gene is TRBJ2-1, the V gene TRBV6-1; a possible D gene is TRBD1 (7 bases). The V gene's germline CDR1 is MNHNS and CDR2 SASEGT. Trimming pared 5 bases from V and 7 bases from J, leaving 18 bases between. The CDR3 has 15 residues. CDR3 sequence: CASSITARGDNEQFF. The CDR3 DNA is TGTGCCAGCAGTATCACAGCCAGGGGGGATAATGAGCAGTTCTTC.

This clonotype was seen at least ten times. CDR3 DNA: TGTGCCAGCAGTTCCCGGGGGGCCGGCTCCTACGAGCAGTACTTC. Translation gives CASSSRGAGSYEQYF. The chain employs TRBV28 and TRBJ2-7, with D perhaps TRBD2 (7 bases). V lost 4 bases to trimming and J lost 0 bases, with 13 bases between them. CDR1 and CDR2 (germline): MDHEN, SYDVKM. This CDR3 has 15 residues.

Ten or more counts support this clonotype. V and J are TRBV6-2 or TRBV6-3 and TRBJ2-3; the D gene could be TRBD1 or TRBD2 (5 bases each). V was trimmed by 6 bases and J by 2 bases, leaving 15 bases between them. CDR3 length equals 15 residues. The germline V gene has CDR1 MNHEY and CDR2 SVGEGT. CDR3 protein: CASSPNTGLTDTQYF. CDR3 bases: TGTGCCAGCAGCCCAAACACAGGACTCACAGATACGCAGTATTTT.

The chain recombines TRBV7-3 with TRBJ2-1; TRBD1 matches at 7 bases. The CDR3 spans 14 residues. V shed 1 base, J shed 6 bases, and the junction held 3 bases outside the gene matches. Germline V gene lookup returns CDR1 SGHTA and CDR2 FQGTGA. In DNA form, the CDR3 reads TGTGCCAGCAGCTTAATCCCAGGGGGCAATGAGCAGTTCTTC. It encodes CASSLIPGGNEQFF.

The gene calls are TRBV28 and TRBJ1-1; 10 nucleotides agree with TRBD1. Germline V lookup: CDR1 MDHEN, CDR2 SYDVKM. Germline trimming cut 5 bases from V and 6 bases from J; bases unmatched to any gene: 9. This CDR3 is 15 amino acids long. CDR3 loop: CASSDPGQGSSEAFF. The CDR3 DNA sequence: TGTGCCAGCAGTGACCCGGGACAGGGGTCTTCTGAAGCTTTCTTT.

The rearrangement links TRBV19 to TRBJ2-7; the D is unclear. This CDR3 comprises 13 residues. CDR1 and CDR2 from the germline V gene are LNHDA and SQIVND (reference sequence). V lost 7 bases to trimming and J lost 2 bases, with 12 bases between them. The CDR3, as DNA: TGTGCCAGTAAAGTAGAGTCTACCTACGAGCAGTACTTC. It specifies CASKVESTYEQYF.

This clonotype was observed at least ten times. The J gene is TRBJ2-3, the V gene TRBV20-1; D uncertain. The CDR3 sequence is 14 residues long. Germline V CDR1 and CDR2: DFQATT, SNEGSKA (reference sequence). Trimming shortened V by 1 base and J by 4 bases, and 12 bases separated the two germline ends. CDR3 sequence: CSARVAAGADTQYF. The CDR3, as DNA: TGCAGTGCTAGAGTTGCGGCCGGCGCAGATACGCAGTATTTT.

This clonotype was seen a few times. The chain couples TRBV7-9 to TRBJ2-4; D is uncertain. This CDR3 is 14 amino acids long. The V gene's germline CDR1 is SEHNR and CDR2 FQNEAQ (reference sequence). V was cut by 1 base and J by 8 bases, with 12 bases left in between. CDR3 region: CASSLERPEDIQYF. DNA of the CDR3: TGTGCCAGCAGCTTAGAACGGCCAGAGGACATTCAGTACTTC.

This clonotype was observed at least ten times. The chain has TRBV3-1 and TRBJ2-2; D unclear. The CDR3 is 12 residues long. V lost 4 bases to trimming and J lost 6 bases, with 6 bases between them. Germline-derived CDR1 and CDR2 are LGHDT and YNNKEL (reference sequence). The CDR3 DNA is TGTGCCAGCAGCCGGCTAGCCGGGGAGCTGTTTTTT. This sequence encodes CASSRLAGELFF. Using reference TRBV3-1 and TRBJ2-2 for the parts outside the CDR3, the full variable domain is DTAVSQTPKYLVTQMGNDKSIKCEQNLGHDTMYWYKQDSKKFLKIMFSYNNKELIINETVPNRFSPKSPDKAHLNLHINSLELGDSAVYFCASSRLAGELFFGEGSRLTVL.

The sample holds many counts of this clonotype. The genes are TRBV9 and TRBJ2-7; 8 bases agree with TRBD1. CDR3 length equals 14 residues. Per the germline V gene, CDR1 is SGDLS and CDR2 is YYNGEE. The ends lost 4 bases at V and 2 bases at J; junction bases unmatched: 5. CDR3: CASSPAQGAYEQYF. In DNA form, the CDR3 reads TGTGCCAGCAGCCCGGCACAGGGGGCCTACGAGCAGTACTTC.

This clonotype was seen at least ten times. The chain uses TRBV3-1 and TRBJ2-2; 9 bases match TRBD2. Germline V gives CDR1 LGHDT, CDR2 YNNKEL (reference sequence). V lost 4 bases to trimming and J lost 5 bases; unmatched junction nucleotides: 5. The CDR3 contains 15 residues. CDR3 sequence: CASSRGSGGTGELFF. DNA for the CDR3: TGTGCCAGCAGCCGAGGTAGCGGGGGAACCGGGGAGCTGTTTTTT.

This clonotype was recorded at least ten times. V and J are TRBV14 and TRBJ2-3; D might be TRBD2 (6 bases). V dropped 3 bases and J dropped 0 bases, with 19 bases sitting between them. This CDR3 is built from 18 residues. CDR1 is SGHDN and CDR2 is FVKESK in the germline V gene. The CDR3 DNA is TGTGCCAGCAGCCAGACGGGACTTTCCTATTATAGCACAGATACGCAGTATTTT. Protein product: CASSQTGLSYYSTDTQYF.

This clonotype was detected only once. The conserved closing phenylalanine or tryptophan is absent in this CDR3, likely reflecting a read error. This rearrangement joins TRBV12-3 or TRBV12-4 to TRBJ2-7; 11 bases align to TRBD1. The CDR3 runs to 18 residues. V dropped 5 bases and J dropped 4; count of bases not matched to a gene: 16. The CDR3 region is CASSANKPDRGQVYEQYI. The CDR3 region has the DNA TGTGCCAGCAGTGCCAATAAACCGGACAGGGGGCAAGTATACGAGCAGTACATC.